This TCR beta chain was documented in a study of metastatic and nonmetastatic thyroid tumors (dated by TCRdb to about 2020). Background for the entire study: Repertoires were compared across peripheral blood and tumor or nodule tissue samples from malignant and benign thyroid patients. The paper as a whole reports these results and caveats: In both blood and tumor samples, malignant tumors were reported to have significantly higher TCR beta diversity than benign nodules.

Libraries were built with PCR. Sequencing relied on an Illumina HiSeq 4000. High-throughput sequencing was used to profile the CDR3 region of the TCR beta-chain in every patient. The original methods were these. Drawing on CDR3 differences between clinicopathological groups, the researchers built a classifier meant to tell apart patients with distant-metastatic papillary thyroid cancer. Repertoire diversity was assessed with the Shannon index, and tumor-blood repertoire similarity with the Morisita-Horn index. Through fastp at Q25 and MiXCR, TCRdb rebuilt clones from the public reads, retaining in-frame beta chains. TCRdb assigned the V and J calls; the authors' analysis was not used. The sample table records roughly 63,000 clones; 15% to 20% of these occur just once. The ten largest clones take up roughly 10% of the sample. V and J are truncated by 0 bases and 5 bases respectively, leaving an intervening sequence of 13 bases. The CDR3 spans 15 residues, from the cysteine through the phenylalanine. Kept here is only the CDR3 DNA, which spans 45 bases and is read in frame from base 1. Via the germline V gene, CDR1 is LGHNA and CDR2 YSLEER.

There are many counts of this clone. Its antigen is still unknown. It has no much larger one-base neighbor in the sample; base qualities were not kept. Before undergoing thyroid surgery, none of the patients had been given any kind of treatment. The study retrospectively analysed patient clinical samples collected from about 2012 to 2018 using T-cell receptor beta sequencing. This clonotype originated in a male donor with papillary thyroid cancer or a benign thyroid nodule (not recorded which). Some clones in this sample may be carry-over from other donors' samples. The sequenced material came from blood. The V and J segments used are TRBV4-3 and TRBJ1-1; the D gene is perhaps TRBD1, from 5 matching bases. The CDR3 region: CASSQDDGGVTEAFF. The bases are TGCGCCAGCAGCCAAGATGACGGGGGAGTTACTGAAGCTTTCTTT.